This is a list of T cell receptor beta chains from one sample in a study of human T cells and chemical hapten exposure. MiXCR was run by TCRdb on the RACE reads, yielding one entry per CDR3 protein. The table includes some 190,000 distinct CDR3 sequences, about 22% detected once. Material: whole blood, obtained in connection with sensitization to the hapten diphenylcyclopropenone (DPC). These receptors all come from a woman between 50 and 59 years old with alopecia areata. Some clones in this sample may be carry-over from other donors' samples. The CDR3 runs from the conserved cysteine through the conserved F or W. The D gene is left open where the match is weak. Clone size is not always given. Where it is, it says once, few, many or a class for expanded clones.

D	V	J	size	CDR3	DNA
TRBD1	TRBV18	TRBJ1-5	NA	CASSDRDRYQPQHF	TGTGCCAGCTCAGACCGGGACAGATATCAGCCCCAGCATTTT
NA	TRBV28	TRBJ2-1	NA	CASSPPGQYHGEQFF	TGTGCCAGCAGTCCCCCCGGACAGTACCACGGGGAGCAGTTCTTC
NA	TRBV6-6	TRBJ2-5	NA	CASSTHYRYQETQYF	TGTGCCAGCAGTACCCATTACAGGTACCAAGAGACCCAGTACTTC
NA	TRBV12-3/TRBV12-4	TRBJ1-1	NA	CASSPTGTANTEAFF	TGTGCCAGCAGCCCCACCGGGACGGCGAACACTGAAGCTTTCTTT
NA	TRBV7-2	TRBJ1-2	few	CASSSSNTFNGYTF	TGTGCCAGCAGCTCATCGAACACCTTCAACGGCTACACCTTC
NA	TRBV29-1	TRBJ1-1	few	CSVGRTNTEAFF	TGCAGCGTTGGTAGAACGAACACTGAAGCTTTCTTT
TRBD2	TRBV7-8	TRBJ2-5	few	CASSPLGLAQETQYF	TGTGCCAGCAGCCCACTGGGACTAGCCCAGGAGACCCAGTACTTC
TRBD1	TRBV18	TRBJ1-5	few	CASSPTGAGNQPQHF	TGTGCCAGCTCACCGACAGGGGCTGGCAATCAGCCCCAGCATTTT
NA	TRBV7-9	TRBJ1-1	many	CASSLQGFTEAFF	TGTGCCAGCAGCTTACAGGGCTTCACTGAAGCTTTCTTT
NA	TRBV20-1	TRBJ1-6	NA	CSARDPQTYNSPLHF	TGCAGTGCTAGAGATCCCCAAACCTATAATTCACCCCTCCACTTT
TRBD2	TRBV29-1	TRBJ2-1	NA	CSVGHLSGRVGNEQFF	TGCAGCGTTGGACACCTTAGCGGGAGGGTGGGGAATGAGCAGTTCTTC
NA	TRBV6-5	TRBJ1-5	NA	CASSNWGGEGPQHF	TGTGCCAGCAGTAACTGGGGGGGCGAAGGGCCCCAGCATTTT
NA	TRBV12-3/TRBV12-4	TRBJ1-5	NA	CASSPGAGQPQHF	TGTGCCAGCAGTCCAGGGGCTGGGCAGCCCCAGCATTTT
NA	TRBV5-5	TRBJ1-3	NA	CASSLGVVLSGNTIYF	TGTGCCAGCAGCTTGGGGGTGGTCCTTTCTGGAAACACCATATATTTT
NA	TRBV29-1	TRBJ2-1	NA	CSVDPGGGSYNEQFF	TGCAGCGTTGACCCGGGCGGAGGCTCCTACAATGAGCAGTTCTTC
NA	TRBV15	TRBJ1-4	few	CATSKGRLNEKLFF	TGTGCCACCAGCAAGGGCAGACTTAATGAAAAACTGTTTTTT
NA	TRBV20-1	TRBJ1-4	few	CSARDAVAASNEKLFF	TGCAGTGCTAGAGATGCGGTGGCAGCCTCTAATGAAAAACTGTTTTTT
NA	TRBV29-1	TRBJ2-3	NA	CSVDSGAPDTQYF	TGCAGCGTTGACAGTGGGGCTCCAGATACGCAGTATTTT
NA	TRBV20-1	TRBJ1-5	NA	CSAYTLAQGNNQPQHF	TGCAGTGCTTATACACTTGCGCAGGGGAACAATCAGCCCCAGCATTTT
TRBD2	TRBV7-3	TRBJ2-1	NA	CASSLIPTSGGSYNEQFF	TGTGCCAGCAGCTTAATCCCCACTAGCGGGGGCTCCTACAATGAGCAGTTCTTC
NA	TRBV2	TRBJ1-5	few	CASSEAGSSNQPQHF	TGTGCCAGCAGTGAAGCGGGGTCTAGCAATCAGCCCCAGCATTTT
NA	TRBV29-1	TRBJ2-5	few	CSLLPGVEKTQYF	TGCAGCCTCCTCCCCGGGGTGGAAAAGACCCAGTACTTC
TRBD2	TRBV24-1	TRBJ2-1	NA	CATSEFLAGGYNEQFF	TGTGCCACCAGTGAGTTCCTAGCGGGGGGTTACAATGAGCAGTTCTTC
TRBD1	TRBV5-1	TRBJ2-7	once	CASSLESGQGPTGYEQYF	TGCGCCAGCAGCTTGGAGTCGGGACAGGGGCCTACCGGCTACGAGCAGTACTTC
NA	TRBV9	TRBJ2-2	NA	CASSVRPMGELFF	TGTGCCAGCAGCGTAAGACCAATGGGGGAGCTGTTTTTT
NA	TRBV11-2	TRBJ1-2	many	CASSFRGGYTF	TGTGCCAGCAGCTTCAGGGGAGGCTACACCTTC
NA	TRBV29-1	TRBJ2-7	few	CSARLVREQYF	TGCAGCGCAAGACTAGTCCGCGAGCAGTACTTC
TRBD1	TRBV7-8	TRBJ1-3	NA	CASSLSSPGQVAGNTIYF	TGTGCCAGCAGCCTATCATCTCCGGGACAGGTGGCGGGAAACACCATATATTTT